The source of this T cell receptor (beta chain) is a study of beta chain features in type 1 diabetes. The authors reverse transcribed all of the isolated RNA, so sequencing captured expressed TCRB transcripts. Naive, central memory and regulatory T cell samples yielded around 3.5 million reads on average. Profiled with immunoSEQ multiplex PCR; TCRdb holds only in-frame clones, not every one. The sample carries hundreds of thousands of clones, roughly an eighth recorded once. Study-wide points: Patients with Type 1 diabetes showed moderately but significantly shorter TCRB CDR3s in all four CD4+ subsets. A greater similarity of naive, central memory and Treg TCRB repertoires was seen among patients than among healthy donors.

CD4+ naive, central memory, regulatory and stem cell-like memory cells were sorted via CD45RO/CCR7/CD25/CD127/CD95/CD27. All sorted populations exceeded 95% purity. About this clone: No antigen is known for it.

CDR1 SNHLY and CDR2 FYNNEI come from the germline V gene. The V and J ends lost 3 bases and 7 bases respectively, with 7 bases between them. This CDR3 is built from 12 residues. The source of this sequence is a man younger than 35 with type 1 diabetes. The chain combines TRBV2 with TRBJ1-5; D call uncertain. The sample consisted of naive CD4+ T cells from blood. The CDR3 is CASSDFLQPQHF. The CDR3 DNA reads TGTGCCAGCAGTGATTTCCTCCAGCCCCAGCATTTT.